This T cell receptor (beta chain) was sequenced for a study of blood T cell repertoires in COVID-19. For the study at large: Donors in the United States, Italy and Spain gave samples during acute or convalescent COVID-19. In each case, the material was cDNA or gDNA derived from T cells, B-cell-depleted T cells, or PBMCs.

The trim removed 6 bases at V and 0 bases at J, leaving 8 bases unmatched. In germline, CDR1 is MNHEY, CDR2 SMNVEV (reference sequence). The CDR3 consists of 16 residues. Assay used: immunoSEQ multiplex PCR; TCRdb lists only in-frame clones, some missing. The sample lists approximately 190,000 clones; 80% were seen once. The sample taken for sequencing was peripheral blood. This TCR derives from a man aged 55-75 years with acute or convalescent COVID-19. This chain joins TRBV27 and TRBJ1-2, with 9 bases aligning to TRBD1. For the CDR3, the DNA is TGTGCCAGCAGCCGGGGACAGGGAGGAACTAACTATGGCTACACCTTC. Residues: CASSRGQGGTNYGYTF.